The clone carrying this T cell receptor beta chain was seen a single time. These data come from a study of PD-1 and CTLA-4 blockade in melanoma. Trimming took 3 bases from V and 2 from J; bases not matched to a gene: 5. The CDR3 has 14 amino acids. Looked up from germline, CDR1 is GTSNPN and CDR2 is SVGIG (reference sequence). The table came from immunoSEQ multiplex PCR; TCRdb's copy has only in-frame clones and leaves some out. The table lists tens of thousands of clones, about 89% of them singletons. V gene TRBV30 combines with J gene TRBJ2-3; 7 bases agree with TRBD1. The TCR comes from a human donor with melanoma. Sample: CD8+ T cells from peripheral blood, taken before anti-PD-1 treatment. The CDR3, as DNA: TGTGCCTGGAGCCCGGACAGGTTCACAGATACGCAGTATTTT. It codes for CAWSPDRFTDTQYF.